This TCR beta chain originates from a study of response to subunit inactivated influenza vaccine. CDR3 length: 12 residues. The V and J ends lost 7 bases and 9 bases respectively, with 13 bases between them. TCRdb reprocessed the RT-PCR reads via MiXCR and lists one record per CDR3 protein. The sample contains fewer than 700,000 distinct CDR3 sequences, 10% to 15% of which appear only once. In this sample, this clonotype turned up many times. The TCR comes from a middle-aged man who received an inactivated influenza vaccine. This material consisted of PBMCs from blood, taken more than 35 days after vaccination. This chain links TRBV12-3 or TRBV12-4 with TRBJ2-1; D possibly corresponds to TRBD1 (6 bases). The CDR3 DNA reads TGTGCCAGCAACCAAGGGGGTGGTGAGCAGTTCTTC. Protein sequence: CASNQGGGEQFF.